Below, 8 T cell receptor beta chains from the same sample are listed, as sequenced in a study of CD8 T cells in ankylosing spondylitis. TCRdb reprocessed the 5' RACE reads via MiXCR and lists one record per CDR3 protein. The sample lists nearly 350,000 distinct CDR3 sequences; approximately 14% were seen once. Material for sequencing was blood, either unsorted or a sorted T cell fraction (not recorded which). The receptor set was obtained from a male donor with ankylosing spondylitis or in good health (not recorded which).

This clonotype was counted ten times or more. The V call is TRBV11-2, the J call TRBJ1-1; 7 nucleotides line up with TRBD1. Germline loops: CDR1 SGHAT, CDR2 FQNNGV. The CDR3 length is 14 residues. V shed 5 bases and J 4 bases; nucleotides not matched to a gene: 7. The chain's CDR3 is CASSDDRAGTEAFF. The CDR3 region has the DNA TGTGCCAGCAGCGACGACAGGGCGGGCACTGAAGCTTTCTTT.

This sequence joins TRBV4-1 and TRBJ1-2; TRBD1 matches 7 bases. Germline V CDR1 and CDR2: MGHRA, YSYEKL. CDR3 length: 16 amino acids. With 3 bases clipped from V and 0 bases from J, the junction kept 7 bases outside the gene matches. Here the CDR3 DNA reads TGCGCCAGCAGCCATCAAGCGACAGGGACTAACTATGGCTACACCTTC. Translating gives CASSHQATGTNYGYTF.

The chain employs TRBV27 and TRBJ2-1; 7 nucleotides match TRBD1. The CDR3 runs to 17 residues. V dropped 2 bases and J dropped 8; count of bases not matched to a gene: 15. Germline V gene data show CDR1 as MNHEY and CDR2 as SMNVEV (reference sequence). CDR3 sequence reads: CASSLRLEAGGLYEQFF. The CDR3 nucleotides read TGTGCCAGCAGTTTACGATTAGAGGCAGGGGGTTTGTATGAGCAGTTCTTC.

This clonotype was seen only a few times. This sequence joins TRBV5-1 and TRBJ2-2; 11 bases match TRBD2. V shed 4 bases and J 4 bases; nucleotides not matched to a gene: 6. Germline loops: CDR1 SGHRS, CDR2 YFSETQ. CDR3 size: 16 residues. The CDR3 reads CASSQLAGGLTGELFF. The CDR3 DNA sequence: TGCGCCAGCAGCCAGCTAGCGGGGGGACTCACCGGGGAGCTGTTTTTT.

CDR3 nucleotide sequence: TGCGCCAGCAGCCTAGAGCGGGAAACAGATACGCAGTATTTT. Translated: CASSLERETDTQYF. The rearrangement links TRBV4-1 to TRBJ2-3, with 7 bases lining up with TRBD2. The CDR3 contains 14 residues. Germline CDR1 MGHRA, CDR2 YSYEKL. Unmatched junction bases numbered 4, after V lost 4 bases and J lost 3 bases.

V is TRBV24-1 and J is TRBJ2-1; TRBD2 might be the D (5 bases). The CDR3 has 13 residues. The V gene lost 4 bases and the J gene lost 9 bases, with 12 bases spanning the gap. Germline V lookup: CDR1 KGHDR, CDR2 SFDVKD. The DNA of the CDR3 is TGTGCCACCAGTGACAGTACTAGTCGTGAGCAGTTCTTC. Translation gives CATSDSTSREQFF.

This clonotype was picked up a small number of times. The J gene is TRBJ2-4, the V gene TRBV7-2, with a tentative D call TRBD2 (6 bases). The V end lost 2 bases, the J end lost 7 bases, and 15 bases lay between the germline ends. CDR1 and CDR2 from the germline V gene are SGHTA and FQGNSA. CDR3 length equals 15 residues. The CDR3 spells CASSLQGGAGNIQYF. CDR3 sequence (DNA): TGTGCCAGCAGCTTACAAGGAGGGGCCGGGAACATTCAGTACTTC.

The V call is TRBV30, the J call TRBJ2-7, with TRBD1 matching 10 bases. CDR3 length: 13 amino acids. Germline V CDR1 and CDR2: GTSNPN, SVGIG (reference sequence). V lost 3 bases to trimming and J lost 12 bases; unmatched junction nucleotides: 11. This CDR3 is CAWRSNAGTGVYF. The CDR3, as DNA: TGTGCCTGGAGAAGCAACGCCGGGACAGGGGTGTACTTC.